These T cell receptor beta chains were read from a single sample in a study of T cells in Graves' hyperthyroidism and ophthalmopathy. TCRdb itself ran the multiplex PCR reads through MiXCR, one entry per CDR3 protein. The profile shows about 600,000 distinct CDR3 sequences, about 16% of them singletons. The specimen was blood. Source of these receptors: a woman aged 35 to 49 with Graves' ophthalmopathy. The CDR3 runs from the conserved cysteine through the conserved F or W. Each record gives: D gene, J gene, clone size, V gene, CDR3 protein, CDR3 DNA. The D gene is left open where the match is weak. Clone size is not always given. Where it is, it says once, few, many or a class for expanded clones.

D gene: TRBD1; J gene: TRBJ1-2; clone size: few; V gene: TRBV12-3/TRBV12-4; CDR3 protein: CASSLSGTGDYYGYTF; CDR3 DNA: TGTGCCAGCAGTCTCTCCGGGACAGGGGATTACTATGGCTACACCTTC
D gene: NA; J gene: TRBJ1-3; clone size: many; V gene: TRBV28; CDR3 protein: CASTPAGGSNTIYF; CDR3 DNA: TGTGCCAGCACCCCCGCGGGGGGTTCGAACACCATATATTTT
D gene: TRBD1; J gene: TRBJ2-1; clone size: NA; V gene: TRBV15; CDR3 protein: CATSTIANRDRSLSYNEQFF; CDR3 DNA: TGTGCCACCAGCACAATAGCCAACCGGGACAGGTCCCTCTCCTACAATGAGCAGTTCTTC
D gene: NA; J gene: TRBJ2-2; clone size: few; V gene: TRBV7-9; CDR3 protein: CASSRYGATTNTGELFF; CDR3 DNA: TGTGCCAGCAGCCGTTATGGGGCGACCACGAACACCGGGGAGCTGTTTTTT
D gene: NA; J gene: TRBJ2-4; clone size: few; V gene: TRBV3-1; CDR3 protein: CASSQDPGVENIQYF; CDR3 DNA: TGTGCCAGCAGCCAAGATCCAGGGGTAGAAAACATTCAGTACTTC
D gene: TRBD1; J gene: TRBJ2-7; clone size: few; V gene: TRBV10-3; CDR3 protein: CAIGTGGAVLQYF; CDR3 DNA: TGTGCCATTGGGACAGGGGGCGCGGTATTGCAGTACTTC
D gene: TRBD1; J gene: TRBJ2-5; clone size: many; V gene: TRBV28; CDR3 protein: CASSSRRDRGRETQYF; CDR3 DNA: TGTGCCAGCAGTTCGCGCCGGGACAGGGGTAGAGAGACCCAGTACTTC
D gene: TRBD1; J gene: TRBJ2-1; clone size: few; V gene: TRBV28; CDR3 protein: CASSPPTGQGNEQFF; CDR3 DNA: TGTGCCAGCAGCCCGCCTACAGGACAGGGGAATGAGCAGTTCTTC
D gene: TRBD1; J gene: TRBJ1-1; clone size: many; V gene: TRBV6-2/TRBV6-3; CDR3 protein: CASSPNLQGGMNTEAFF; CDR3 DNA: TGTGCCAGCAGCCCCAATCTACAGGGGGGGATGAACACTGAAGCTTTCTTT
D gene: NA; J gene: TRBJ1-2; clone size: few; V gene: TRBV29-1; CDR3 protein: CSVWGGGSTNYGYTF; CDR3 DNA: TGCAGCGTTTGGGGGGGCGGTTCTACTAACTATGGCTACACCTTC
D gene: TRBD2; J gene: TRBJ2-2; clone size: many; V gene: TRBV11-3; CDR3 protein: CASRRGLAENTGELFF; CDR3 DNA: TGTGCCAGCAGACGAGGACTAGCGGAGAACACCGGGGAGCTGTTTTTT
D gene: TRBD1; J gene: TRBJ1-6; clone size: few; V gene: TRBV18; CDR3 protein: CASSQGTGHSPLHF; CDR3 DNA: TGTGCCAGCTCACAGGGGACAGGCCATTCACCCCTCCACTTT
D gene: NA; J gene: TRBJ1-1; clone size: many; V gene: TRBV7-9; CDR3 protein: CASSLGMAANTEAFF; CDR3 DNA: TGTGCCAGCAGCTTAGGTATGGCAGCGAACACTGAAGCTTTCTTT
D gene: TRBD1; J gene: TRBJ2-5; clone size: NA; V gene: TRBV24-1; CDR3 protein: CATSDGQGRGETQYF; CDR3 DNA: TGTGCCACCAGTGATGGACAGGGGCGCGGGGAGACCCAGTACTTC
D gene: NA; J gene: TRBJ2-3; clone size: many; V gene: TRBV28; CDR3 protein: CASSLSITTDTQYF; CDR3 DNA: TGTGCCAGCAGTTTAAGTATTACCACAGATACGCAGTATTTT
D gene: NA; J gene: TRBJ2-7; clone size: many; V gene: TRBV27; CDR3 protein: CASSLSRQYEQYF; CDR3 DNA: TGTGCCAGCAGTTTATCGCGACAATACGAGCAGTACTTC
D gene: NA; J gene: TRBJ1-2; clone size: once; V gene: TRBV10-2; CDR3 protein: CASSDYLNYGYTF; CDR3 DNA: TGCGCCAGCAGTGATTATTTGAACTATGGCTACACCTTC
D gene: TRBD2; J gene: TRBJ2-7; clone size: few; V gene: TRBV9; CDR3 protein: CASSVGRGRLDEQYF; CDR3 DNA: TGTGCCAGCAGCGTCGGGCGCGGGAGGTTAGACGAGCAGTACTTC
D gene: NA; J gene: TRBJ2-2; clone size: many; V gene: TRBV11-2; CDR3 protein: CASSQENTGELFF; CDR3 DNA: TGTGCCAGCAGTCAGGAGAACACCGGGGAGCTGTTTTTT
D gene: TRBD2; J gene: TRBJ2-1; clone size: many; V gene: TRBV20-1; CDR3 protein: CSAPSGRADDEQFF; CDR3 DNA: TGCAGTGCCCCTAGCGGGAGGGCCGACGATGAGCAGTTCTTC
D gene: NA; J gene: TRBJ2-2; clone size: NA; V gene: TRBV20-1; CDR3 protein: CSARNPATSANTGELFF; CDR3 DNA: TGCAGTGCTAGAAACCCGGCCACCTCGGCGAACACCGGGGAGCTGTTTTTT
D gene: NA; J gene: TRBJ1-1; clone size: many; V gene: TRBV6-1; CDR3 protein: CASSEDGGVERAFF; CDR3 DNA: TGTGCCAGCAGTGAAGACGGGGGGGTGGAGCGAGCTTTCTTT
D gene: NA; J gene: TRBJ1-1; clone size: NA; V gene: TRBV30; CDR3 protein: CAWSAQKGSNTEAFF; CDR3 DNA: TGTGCCTGGAGCGCTCAAAAGGGAAGCAACACTGAAGCTTTCTTT
D gene: TRBD1; J gene: TRBJ1-2; clone size: many; V gene: TRBV20-1; CDR3 protein: CSASPPGTGYGYTF; CDR3 DNA: TGCAGTGCTTCCCCACCCGGGACAGGGTATGGCTACACCTTC
D gene: NA; J gene: TRBJ2-3; clone size: many; V gene: TRBV15; CDR3 protein: CATSRVGVINTDTQYF; CDR3 DNA: TGTGCCACCAGCAGAGTTGGGGTCATAAACACAGATACGCAGTATTTT
D gene: NA; J gene: TRBJ2-1; clone size: many; V gene: TRBV5-1; CDR3 protein: CASSFVLSGANEQFF; CDR3 DNA: TGCGCCAGCAGCTTTGTACTCTCGGGGGCAAATGAGCAGTTCTTC
D gene: NA; J gene: TRBJ1-1; clone size: NA; V gene: TRBV7-9; CDR3 protein: CASSFAVGGQSNTEAFF; CDR3 DNA: TGTGCCAGCAGCTTTGCGGTCGGGGGGCAATCGAACACTGAAGCTTTCTTT
D gene: TRBD2; J gene: TRBJ2-1; clone size: NA; V gene: TRBV15; CDR3 protein: CATSRGGAVNEQFF; CDR3 DNA: TGTGCCACCAGCAGGGGAGGGGCTGTCAATGAGCAGTTCTTC
D gene: NA; J gene: TRBJ1-6; clone size: NA; V gene: TRBV6-5; CDR3 protein: CASSYSGGAASPLHF; CDR3 DNA: TGTGCCAGCAGTTACTCCGGCGGGGCTGCTTCACCCCTCCACTTT
D gene: NA; J gene: TRBJ2-3; clone size: many; V gene: TRBV20-1; CDR3 protein: CSAFSGRHPDTQYF; CDR3 DNA: TGCAGTGCTTTCTCCGGGAGACATCCAGATACGCAGTATTTT
D gene: TRBD2; J gene: TRBJ2-3; clone size: many; V gene: TRBV20-1; CDR3 protein: CSARGAGGNTDTQYF; CDR3 DNA: TGCAGTGCGAGAGGGGCGGGGGGTAACACAGATACGCAGTATTTT
D gene: NA; J gene: TRBJ2-7; clone size: many; V gene: TRBV7-9; CDR3 protein: CASSSGFVTSEQYF; CDR3 DNA: TGTGCCAGCAGCTCGGGATTTGTTACGTCCGAGCAGTACTTC
D gene: TRBD2; J gene: TRBJ2-1; clone size: once; V gene: TRBV20-1; CDR3 protein: CSASDEASGGTNYNEQFF; CDR3 DNA: TGCAGTGCTAGCGACGAAGCTAGCGGGGGGACGAACTACAATGAGCAGTTCTTC
D gene: TRBD1; J gene: TRBJ1-1; clone size: NA; V gene: TRBV9; CDR3 protein: CASSARLGTGLREAFF; CDR3 DNA: TGTGCCAGCAGCGCGAGACTCGGGACAGGGTTACGTGAAGCTTTCTTT
D gene: TRBD2; J gene: TRBJ2-1; clone size: few; V gene: TRBV19; CDR3 protein: CASSIDGTSGGWSYNEQFF; CDR3 DNA: TGTGCCAGTAGTATAGACGGGACTAGCGGGGGGTGGTCCTACAATGAGCAGTTCTTC
D gene: NA; J gene: TRBJ1-1; clone size: many; V gene: TRBV28; CDR3 protein: CASSRQGTVKTEAFF; CDR3 DNA: TGTGCCAGCAGTCGGCAAGGCACTGTGAAGACTGAAGCTTTCTTT
D gene: NA; J gene: TRBJ2-2; clone size: NA; V gene: TRBV10-3; CDR3 protein: CASSPRAPSTGELFF; CDR3 DNA: TGTGCCAGCAGTCCCCGGGCCCCGAGCACCGGGGAGCTGTTTTTT
D gene: NA; J gene: TRBJ2-7; clone size: many; V gene: TRBV5-4; CDR3 protein: CASSRDSLREQYF; CDR3 DNA: TGTGCCAGCAGCCGTGACTCTCTCCGCGAGCAGTACTTC
D gene: NA; J gene: TRBJ1-1; clone size: NA; V gene: TRBV4-1; CDR3 protein: CASSQDGRLGYTEAFF; CDR3 DNA: TGCGCCAGCAGCCAAGATGGGAGGTTGGGGTACACTGAAGCTTTCTTT
D gene: NA; J gene: TRBJ2-1; clone size: many; V gene: TRBV18; CDR3 protein: CASSPSSNNEQFF; CDR3 DNA: TGTGCCAGCTCACCAAGCTCTAACAATGAGCAGTTCTTC
D gene: TRBD1; J gene: TRBJ1-1; clone size: NA; V gene: TRBV2; CDR3 protein: CASSEDPQGAEAFF; CDR3 DNA: TGTGCCAGCAGTGAAGACCCCCAGGGGGCTGAAGCTTTCTTT
D gene: NA; J gene: TRBJ1-6; clone size: few; V gene: TRBV11-2; CDR3 protein: CASSLTPNSPLHF; CDR3 DNA: TGTGCCAGCAGCTTAACACCAAATTCACCCCTCCACTTT
D gene: TRBD1; J gene: TRBJ2-1; clone size: many; V gene: TRBV28; CDR3 protein: CASSFLGTGGVEQFF; CDR3 DNA: TGTGCCAGCAGTTTTCTCGGCACAGGGGGCGTGGAGCAGTTCTTC
D gene: NA; J gene: TRBJ2-4; clone size: NA; V gene: TRBV19; CDR3 protein: CASSIREAKNIQYF; CDR3 DNA: TGTGCCAGTAGTATCAGGGAGGCCAAAAACATTCAGTACTTC
D gene: TRBD1; J gene: TRBJ1-5; clone size: many; V gene: TRBV15; CDR3 protein: CATSRDAGTGGRVGQPQHF; CDR3 DNA: TGTGCCACCAGCAGAGACGCAGGGACAGGGGGACGAGTCGGACAGCCCCAGCATTTT
D gene: NA; J gene: TRBJ1-1; clone size: NA; V gene: TRBV29-1; CDR3 protein: CSVPSGGLNTEAFF; CDR3 DNA: TGCAGCGTCCCCTCCGGGGGGCTGAACACTGAAGCTTTCTTT